Given below is one TCR beta chain in context. Trimming took off 8 bases at V and 1 base at J, with 14 bases between the two ends. Germline loops: CDR1 LNHDA, CDR2 SQIVND (reference sequence). The CDR3 covers 14 residues. The source of the sample is a study of early T cells in non-severe SARS-CoV-2 infection. Overall study: With bulk RNA from unsorted whole blood as input, sequencing yielded unpaired chains.

Unique molecular identifiers were attached to individual cDNA molecules. MiXCR was run by TCRdb on the 5' RACE reads, yielding one entry per CDR3 protein. The table shows approximately 47,000 distinct CDR3 sequences, with about 6.2% occurring only once. The sequenced sample was whole blood, obtained at baseline. The TCR was taken from an adult who was a healthcare worker with PCR-confirmed SARS-CoV-2 infection or an uninfected control (not recorded which). This chain uses TRBV19 with TRBJ1-2; maybe TRBD1 (5 bases). CDR3 protein: CASLRTIDNYGYTF. Here the CDR3 DNA reads TGTGCCAGTTTGCGGACAATCGATAACTATGGCTACACCTTC.